This T cell receptor beta chain was sequenced during a study of T cell changes during pregnancy in multiple sclerosis. Trimming shortened V by 0 bases and J by 5 bases, and 17 bases separated the two germline ends. Germline-derived CDR1 and CDR2 are KGHSH and LQKENI. The CDR3 contains 17 residues. The assay was immunoSEQ multiplex PCR, and TCRdb's table has in-frame clones only and misses some. The profile shows about 45,000 clones, approximately 91% of them singletons. The TCR originated in a female donor with multiple sclerosis, enrolled in a pregnancy study. The sequenced sample was PBMCs (not recorded whether the cells were cultured). The V and J genes are TRBV18 and TRBJ2-1; D is possibly TRBD1 or TRBD2 (5 bases each). In nucleotides, the CDR3 is TGTGCCAGCTCACCACCATCGGGACGGGCACGCGACAATGAGCAGTTCTTC. It yields the protein CASSPPSGRARDNEQFF.